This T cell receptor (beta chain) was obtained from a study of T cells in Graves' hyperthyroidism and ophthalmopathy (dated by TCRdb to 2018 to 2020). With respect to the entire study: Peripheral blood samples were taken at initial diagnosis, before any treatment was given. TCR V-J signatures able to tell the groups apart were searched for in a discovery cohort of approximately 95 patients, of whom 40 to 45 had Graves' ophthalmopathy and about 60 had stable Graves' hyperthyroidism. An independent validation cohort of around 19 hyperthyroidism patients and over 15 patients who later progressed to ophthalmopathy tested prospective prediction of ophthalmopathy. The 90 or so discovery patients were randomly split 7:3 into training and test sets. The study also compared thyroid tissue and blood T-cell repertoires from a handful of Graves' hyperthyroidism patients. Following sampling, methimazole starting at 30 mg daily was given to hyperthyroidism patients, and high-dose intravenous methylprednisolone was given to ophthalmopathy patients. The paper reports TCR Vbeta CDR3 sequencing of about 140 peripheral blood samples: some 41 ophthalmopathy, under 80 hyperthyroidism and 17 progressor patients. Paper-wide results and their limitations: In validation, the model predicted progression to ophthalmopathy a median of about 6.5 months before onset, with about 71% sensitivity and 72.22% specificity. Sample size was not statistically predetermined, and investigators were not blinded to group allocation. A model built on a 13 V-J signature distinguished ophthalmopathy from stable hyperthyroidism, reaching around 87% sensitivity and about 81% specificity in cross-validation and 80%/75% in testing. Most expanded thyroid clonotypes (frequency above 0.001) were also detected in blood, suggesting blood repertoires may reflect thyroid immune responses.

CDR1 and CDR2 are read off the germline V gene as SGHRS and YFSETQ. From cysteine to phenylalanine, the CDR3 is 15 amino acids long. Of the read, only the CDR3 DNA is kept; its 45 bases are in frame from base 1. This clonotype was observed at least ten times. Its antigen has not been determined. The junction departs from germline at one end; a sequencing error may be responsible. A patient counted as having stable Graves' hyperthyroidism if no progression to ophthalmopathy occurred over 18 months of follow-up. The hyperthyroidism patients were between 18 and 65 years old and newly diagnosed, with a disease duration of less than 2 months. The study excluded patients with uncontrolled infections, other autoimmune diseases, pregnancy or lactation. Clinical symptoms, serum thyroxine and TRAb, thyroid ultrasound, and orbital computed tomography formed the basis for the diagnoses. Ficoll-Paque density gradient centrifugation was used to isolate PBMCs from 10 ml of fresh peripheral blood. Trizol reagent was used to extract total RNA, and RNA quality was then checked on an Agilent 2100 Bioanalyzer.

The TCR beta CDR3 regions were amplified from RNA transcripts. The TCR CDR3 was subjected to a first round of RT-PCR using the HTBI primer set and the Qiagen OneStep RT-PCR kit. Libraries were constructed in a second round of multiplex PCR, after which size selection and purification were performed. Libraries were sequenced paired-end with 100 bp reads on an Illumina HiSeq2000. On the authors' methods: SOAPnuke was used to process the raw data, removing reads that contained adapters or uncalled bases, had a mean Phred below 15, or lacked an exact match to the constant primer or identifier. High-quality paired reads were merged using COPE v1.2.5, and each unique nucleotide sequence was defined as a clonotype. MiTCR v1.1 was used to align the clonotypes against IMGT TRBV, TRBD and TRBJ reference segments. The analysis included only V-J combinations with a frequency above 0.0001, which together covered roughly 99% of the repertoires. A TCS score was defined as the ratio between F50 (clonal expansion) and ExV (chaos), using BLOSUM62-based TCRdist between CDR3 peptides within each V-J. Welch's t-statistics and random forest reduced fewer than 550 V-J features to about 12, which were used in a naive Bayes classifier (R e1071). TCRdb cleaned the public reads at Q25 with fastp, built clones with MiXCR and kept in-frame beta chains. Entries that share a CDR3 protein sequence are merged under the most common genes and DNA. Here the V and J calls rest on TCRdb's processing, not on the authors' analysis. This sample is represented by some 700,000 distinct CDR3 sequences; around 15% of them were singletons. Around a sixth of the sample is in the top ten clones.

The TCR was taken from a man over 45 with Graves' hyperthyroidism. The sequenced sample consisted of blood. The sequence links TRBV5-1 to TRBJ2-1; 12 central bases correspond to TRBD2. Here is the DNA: TGTGCCAGCAGCTTAGGACTAGCGGGGCACAATGAGCAGTTCTTC. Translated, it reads CASSLGLAGHNEQFF.